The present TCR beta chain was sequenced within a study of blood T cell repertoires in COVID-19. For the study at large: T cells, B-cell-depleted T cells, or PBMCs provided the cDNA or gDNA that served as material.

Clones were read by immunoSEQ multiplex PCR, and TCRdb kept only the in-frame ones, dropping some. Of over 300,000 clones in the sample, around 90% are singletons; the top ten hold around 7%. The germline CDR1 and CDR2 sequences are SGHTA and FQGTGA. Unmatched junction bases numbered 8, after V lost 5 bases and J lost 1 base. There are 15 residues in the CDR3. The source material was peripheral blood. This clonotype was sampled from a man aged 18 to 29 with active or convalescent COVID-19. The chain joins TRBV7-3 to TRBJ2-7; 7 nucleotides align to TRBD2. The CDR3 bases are TGTGCCAGCAGCCCCAGCGGCGGGGGTTCCTACGAGCAGTACTTC. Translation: CASSPSGGGSYEQYF.